These T cell receptor beta chains were read from a single sample in a study of Graves' ophthalmopathy and Graves' hyperthyroidism. Via MiXCR, TCRdb re-called the multiplex PCR reads, giving one row per CDR3 protein. The sample comprises about 550,000 distinct CDR3 sequences, less than 40% of which are singletons, and approximately 4.1% rests with the top ten. Material: peripheral blood or thyroid tissue (not recorded which). The receptors here all came from an adult man with Graves' hyperthyroidism. Both conserved end residues are part of each CDR3. Each record gives: V gene, CDR3 length, clone size, D gene, J gene, CDR3 DNA, CDR3 protein. The D gene is left open where the match is weak. A row's size may be missing; if present it is once, few, many or a size class.

V gene: TRBV7-8
CDR3 length: 16
clone size: many
D gene: TRBD1
J gene: TRBJ1-2
CDR3 DNA: TGTGCCAGCAGCTTGGCGGGGGACAGCACTAACTATGGCTACACCTTC
CDR3 protein: CASSLAGDSTNYGYTF

V gene: TRBV29-1
CDR3 length: 12
clone size: few
D gene: TRBD1
J gene: TRBJ1-1
CDR3 DNA: TGCAGCGGCGGACAGGGCGGAACTGAAGCTTTCTTT
CDR3 protein: CSGGQGGTEAFF

V gene: TRBV19
CDR3 length: 16
clone size: few
D gene: TRBD2
J gene: TRBJ2-3
CDR3 DNA: TGTGCCAGCTCCCTTACACCGGGACTAGAGACAGATACGCAGTATTTT
CDR3 protein: CASSLTPGLETDTQYF

V gene: TRBV7-9
CDR3 length: 16
clone size: NA
D gene: NA
J gene: TRBJ2-6
CDR3 DNA: TGTGCCAGCAGCTTGCCTGGGGGCTCTGGGGCCAACGTCCTGACTTTC
CDR3 protein: CASSLPGGSGANVLTF

V gene: TRBV10-3
CDR3 length: 16
clone size: few
D gene: TRBD2
J gene: TRBJ2-5
CDR3 DNA: TGTGCCAGCAGTTCCGGGACTAGCAGATTACAAGAGACCCAGTACTTC
CDR3 protein: CASSSGTSRLQETQYF

V gene: TRBV7-9
CDR3 length: 17
clone size: NA
D gene: TRBD1
J gene: TRBJ2-7
CDR3 DNA: TGTGCCAGCAGCTTGAGCACCGGGACAGGGGGCTCCTACGAGCAGTACTTC
CDR3 protein: CASSLSTGTGGSYEQYF

V gene: TRBV6-5
CDR3 length: 13
clone size: few
D gene: TRBD1
J gene: TRBJ1-1
CDR3 DNA: TGTGCCAGCAGGATTACAGGGGGCACTGAAGCTTTCTTT
CDR3 protein: CASRITGGTEAFF

V gene: TRBV11-2
CDR3 length: 14
clone size: many
D gene: TRBD1
J gene: TRBJ2-7
CDR3 DNA: TGTGCCAGCAGCATCGGGACAGGGGGCTACGAGCAGTACTTC
CDR3 protein: CASSIGTGGYEQYF

V gene: TRBV7-8
CDR3 length: 13
clone size: few
D gene: NA
J gene: TRBJ2-5
CDR3 DNA: TGTGCCAGCAGCTCTAGTCAAGAAGAGACCCAGTACTTC
CDR3 protein: CASSSSQEETQYF

V gene: TRBV6-1
CDR3 length: 15
clone size: few
D gene: NA
J gene: TRBJ2-7
CDR3 DNA: TGTGCCAGCAAGGTGACAATGGTTTCCTCCTACGAGCAGTACTTC
CDR3 protein: CASKVTMVSSYEQYF

V gene: TRBV7-2
CDR3 length: 15
clone size: many
D gene: TRBD1
J gene: TRBJ2-7
CDR3 DNA: TGTGCCAGCAGCCCAACCGGGACAGGACCCTACGAGCAGTACTTC
CDR3 protein: CASSPTGTGPYEQYF

V gene: TRBV10-3
CDR3 length: 14
clone size: NA
D gene: TRBD1
J gene: TRBJ1-2
CDR3 DNA: TGTGCCAGCAGTAAGCAGGGGGCGCAGGATGGCTACACCTTC
CDR3 protein: CASSKQGAQDGYTF

V gene: TRBV2
CDR3 length: 16
clone size: many
D gene: TRBD1
J gene: TRBJ1-2
CDR3 DNA: TGTGCCAGCAGTACTCGAGGGGGCGCAAACTCTGGTGGCTACACCTTC
CDR3 protein: CASSTRGGANSGGYTF

V gene: TRBV19
CDR3 length: 16
clone size: NA
D gene: TRBD2
J gene: TRBJ2-5
CDR3 DNA: TGTGCCAGTAGTATAGAAGGGACTAGCGGGAAAGAGACCCAGTACTTC
CDR3 protein: CASSIEGTSGKETQYF

V gene: TRBV29-1
CDR3 length: 9
clone size: once
D gene: NA
J gene: TRBJ2-2
CDR3 DNA: TGCAGCGTTGCCGGTGGGCTGTTTTTT
CDR3 protein: CSVAGGLFF

V gene: TRBV7-9
CDR3 length: 15
clone size: NA
D gene: TRBD1
J gene: TRBJ1-2
CDR3 DNA: TGTGCCAGCAGCCCACGGGGACAGAGGGTCTATGGCTACACCTTC
CDR3 protein: CASSPRGQRVYGYTF

V gene: TRBV7-2
CDR3 length: 14
clone size: NA
D gene: TRBD2
J gene: TRBJ2-7
CDR3 DNA: TGTGCCAGCAGTCCGACTAGCGGGATATACGAGCAGTACTTC
CDR3 protein: CASSPTSGIYEQYF

V gene: TRBV29-1
CDR3 length: 15
clone size: NA
D gene: TRBD2
J gene: TRBJ2-7
CDR3 DNA: TGCAGCTTGGCCACGTCCCGGCTAGCGGATTACGAGCAGTACTTC
CDR3 protein: CSLATSRLADYEQYF

V gene: TRBV7-9
CDR3 length: 14
clone size: NA
D gene: NA
J gene: TRBJ1-4
CDR3 DNA: TGTGCCAGCAGCTTAGCTCAGTTTAATGAAAAACTGTTTTTT
CDR3 protein: CASSLAQFNEKLFF

V gene: TRBV29-1
CDR3 length: 13
clone size: NA
D gene: NA
J gene: TRBJ2-3
CDR3 DNA: TGCAGCGTTGAAGTAAGGGGAGCAGATACGCAGTATTTT
CDR3 protein: CSVEVRGADTQYF

V gene: TRBV29-1
CDR3 length: 15
clone size: NA
D gene: TRBD2
J gene: TRBJ2-1
CDR3 DNA: TGCAGCGTTGAAGGGCTAGCGGGAGTATACAATGAGCAGTTCTTC
CDR3 protein: CSVEGLAGVYNEQFF

V gene: TRBV24-1
CDR3 length: 13
clone size: many
D gene: NA
J gene: TRBJ2-2
CDR3 DNA: TGTGCCACCAGTGGTTTGGGGACCGGGGAGCTGTTTTTT
CDR3 protein: CATSGLGTGELFF

V gene: TRBV5-8
CDR3 length: 12
clone size: many
D gene: NA
J gene: TRBJ2-7
CDR3 DNA: TGTGCCAGCAGCTTGCGTGCGGGAGAGCAGTACTTC
CDR3 protein: CASSLRAGEQYF

V gene: TRBV7-9
CDR3 length: 15
clone size: many
D gene: TRBD1
J gene: TRBJ2-7
CDR3 DNA: TGTGCCAGCAGCTTACGACAGGGGTTCTCCTACGAGCAGTACTTC
CDR3 protein: CASSLRQGFSYEQYF

V gene: TRBV15
CDR3 length: 16
clone size: few
D gene: TRBD1
J gene: TRBJ2-2
CDR3 DNA: TGTGCCACCAGCAGAGATACGACAGGGTGGACCGGGGAGCTGTTTTTT
CDR3 protein: CATSRDTTGWTGELFF

V gene: TRBV12-3/TRBV12-4
CDR3 length: 14
clone size: NA
D gene: NA
J gene: TRBJ1-6
CDR3 DNA: TGTGCCAGCAGTCCAGGGATACCGGGTTCACCCCTCCACTTT
CDR3 protein: CASSPGIPGSPLHF

V gene: TRBV29-1
CDR3 length: 11
clone size: many
D gene: TRBD1
J gene: TRBJ2-5
CDR3 DNA: TGCAGCGAAAGACAGGGAAAGACCCAGTACTTC
CDR3 protein: CSERQGKTQYF

V gene: TRBV10-3
CDR3 length: 15
clone size: many
D gene: TRBD1
J gene: TRBJ1-5
CDR3 DNA: TGTGCCATCGCCCCTGGGGGGACAGGGAATCAGCCCCAGCATTTT
CDR3 protein: CAIAPGGTGNQPQHF

V gene: TRBV19
CDR3 length: 16
clone size: NA
D gene: NA
J gene: TRBJ2-7
CDR3 DNA: TGTGCCAGTAGTACATCGGGTACAGGCCCTACCTACGAGCAGTACTTC
CDR3 protein: CASSTSGTGPTYEQYF

V gene: TRBV4-1
CDR3 length: 17
clone size: few
D gene: NA
J gene: TRBJ1-5
CDR3 DNA: TGCGCCAGCAGCCAAGACCTGGGGGGGCTTGGCTATCAGCCCCAGCATTTT
CDR3 protein: CASSQDLGGLGYQPQHF

V gene: TRBV6-6
CDR3 length: 18
clone size: many
D gene: NA
J gene: TRBJ1-6
CDR3 DNA: TGTGCCAGCAGTTACCTGGGGACTCAGCGCGACCTTAATTCACCCCTCCACTTT
CDR3 protein: CASSYLGTQRDLNSPLHF

V gene: TRBV10-1
CDR3 length: 13
clone size: NA
D gene: NA
J gene: TRBJ2-3
CDR3 DNA: TGCGCCAGCAGTGAACCTAGGGGCGCTACGCAGTATTTT
CDR3 protein: CASSEPRGATQYF

V gene: TRBV20-1
CDR3 length: 15
clone size: many
D gene: NA
J gene: TRBJ1-2
CDR3 DNA: TGCAGTGCTAGAGTTCAGTCCAGGAAATACTATGGCTACACCTTC
CDR3 protein: CSARVQSRKYYGYTF

V gene: TRBV13
CDR3 length: 17
clone size: many
D gene: TRBD1
J gene: TRBJ1-1
CDR3 DNA: TGTGCCAGCAGCTTAGAGGACAGGGGGCTCGGGAACACTGAAGCTTTCTTT
CDR3 protein: CASSLEDRGLGNTEAFF

V gene: TRBV27
CDR3 length: 15
clone size: few
D gene: NA
J gene: TRBJ2-6
CDR3 DNA: TGTGCCAGCAGTTTATCCGCGGCTGGGGCCAACGTCCTGACTTTC
CDR3 protein: CASSLSAAGANVLTF

V gene: TRBV5-1
CDR3 length: 13
clone size: NA
D gene: NA
J gene: TRBJ2-7
CDR3 DNA: TGCGCCAGCAGCTTGGGACCGGTTCGAGAGCAGTACTTC
CDR3 protein: CASSLGPVREQYF

V gene: TRBV29-1
CDR3 length: 13
clone size: NA
D gene: TRBD1
J gene: TRBJ1-1
CDR3 DNA: TGCAGCGTTGTATATGCAGGGGGGACTGAAGCTTTCTTT
CDR3 protein: CSVVYAGGTEAFF

V gene: TRBV19
CDR3 length: 14
clone size: many
D gene: NA
J gene: TRBJ2-7
CDR3 DNA: TGTGCCAGTAGTATAGGTCGGATGTCCTACGAGCAGTACTTC
CDR3 protein: CASSIGRMSYEQYF

V gene: TRBV29-1
CDR3 length: 12
clone size: NA
D gene: NA
J gene: TRBJ1-2
CDR3 DNA: TGCAGCTTTGGGAGCCAACCGGATGGCTACACCTTC
CDR3 protein: CSFGSQPDGYTF

V gene: TRBV5-6
CDR3 length: 16
clone size: NA
D gene: NA
J gene: TRBJ1-1
CDR3 DNA: TGTGCCAGCAGCTTGAGCCTCGGGACACTGAACACTGAAGCTTTCTTT
CDR3 protein: CASSLSLGTLNTEAFF

V gene: TRBV19
CDR3 length: 14
clone size: many
D gene: NA
J gene: TRBJ2-2
CDR3 DNA: TGTGCCAGTAGTGGGCAGGGGTTGGCCGGGGAGCTGTTTTTT
CDR3 protein: CASSGQGLAGELFF

V gene: TRBV19
CDR3 length: 16
clone size: many
D gene: NA
J gene: TRBJ1-5
CDR3 DNA: TGTGCCAGTAGTATAGATCTTCTACGGGACAATCAGCCCCAGCATTTT
CDR3 protein: CASSIDLLRDNQPQHF

V gene: TRBV7-3
CDR3 length: 19
clone size: NA
D gene: NA
J gene: TRBJ1-6
CDR3 DNA: TGTGCCAGCAGCTTTGATGTCCAGGGTGGTAGGCGCCTTCTTTCACCCCTCCACTTT
CDR3 protein: CASSFDVQGGRRLLSPLHF

V gene: TRBV20-1
CDR3 length: 17
clone size: many
D gene: TRBD1
J gene: TRBJ1-5
CDR3 DNA: TGCAGTGCTACCAACACACCGTGGACAGGGTATGATCAGCCCCAGCATTTT
CDR3 protein: CSATNTPWTGYDQPQHF

V gene: TRBV6-1
CDR3 length: 16
clone size: many
D gene: TRBD1
J gene: TRBJ2-7
CDR3 DNA: TGTGCCAGCAGTGAACGGGGGACAGGGGGGTCCTACGAGCAGTACTTC
CDR3 protein: CASSERGTGGSYEQYF

V gene: TRBV29-1
CDR3 length: 14
clone size: NA
D gene: TRBD1
J gene: TRBJ1-1
CDR3 DNA: TGCAGCGTGGGCCCGGGACAGGGTTCTCCTGTAGCTTTCTTT
CDR3 protein: CSVGPGQGSPVAFF

V gene: TRBV5-4
CDR3 length: 15
clone size: NA
D gene: NA
J gene: TRBJ2-5
CDR3 DNA: TGTGCCAGCAGCGTAGGAGGGGTAGTGGGTCAGCCCCAGTACTTC
CDR3 protein: CASSVGGVVGQPQYF

V gene: TRBV19
CDR3 length: 14
clone size: NA
D gene: NA
J gene: TRBJ2-7
CDR3 DNA: TGTGCCAGTAGTATGGTCGGGGGTTCCTACGAGCAGTACTTC
CDR3 protein: CASSMVGGSYEQYF

V gene: TRBV30
CDR3 length: 12
clone size: few
D gene: NA
J gene: TRBJ2-5
CDR3 DNA: TGTGCCTGGAGTGTACAGGAGGGGGAGGGCAACTTC
CDR3 protein: CAWSVQEGEGNF

V gene: TRBV12-3/TRBV12-4
CDR3 length: 11
clone size: NA
D gene: TRBD2
J gene: TRBJ2-5
CDR3 DNA: TGTGCCAGCAGTTTAATGGCGGGAGACTTATTC
CDR3 protein: CASSLMAGDLF

V gene: TRBV20-1
CDR3 length: 14
clone size: NA
D gene: TRBD2
J gene: TRBJ2-7
CDR3 DNA: TGCAGCTCTGCCGGGACTAGCGCCTCCTACGAGCAGTACTTC
CDR3 protein: CSSAGTSASYEQYF

V gene: TRBV5-4
CDR3 length: 14
clone size: NA
D gene: TRBD1
J gene: TRBJ2-5
CDR3 DNA: TGTGCCAGCAGCCGGCTGACAGGGGTCGAGACCCAGTACTTC
CDR3 protein: CASSRLTGVETQYF

V gene: TRBV3-1
CDR3 length: 16
clone size: NA
D gene: NA
J gene: TRBJ1-1
CDR3 DNA: TGTGCCAGCAGCCAGAGAGCCCCGGGGCTAGGCTCTGAAGCTTTCTTT
CDR3 protein: CASSQRAPGLGSEAFF